Listed below are T cell receptor beta chains from one sample, sequenced in a study of shared clonotypes between healthy human individuals. The data were produced by immunoSEQ multiplex PCR, yet TCRdb's version contains in-frame clones alone and is incomplete. The table includes approximately 500,000 clones, nearly 80% detected once. Sequenced: PBMCs. The source of these receptors is a woman aged 40 to 50 in good health. Some clones in this sample may be carry-over from other donors' samples. Both conserved end residues are part of each CDR3. The order of the fields is CDR3 protein, CDR3 DNA, J gene, V gene, D gene, clone size. The D gene is left open where the match is weak. Part of the rows lack a size; the others show once, few, many or a class for expanded clones.

cdr3_aa: CASSALDNNEKLFF
cdr3_nt: TGTGCCAGCAGCGCTTTAGACAACAATGAAAAACTGTTTTTT
j_call: TRBJ1-4
v_call: TRBV7-9
d_call: NA
clone_size: NA

cdr3_aa: CASRSRGQQNTEAFF
cdr3_nt: TGTGCCAGTAGATCACGAGGACAGCAAAACACTGAAGCTTTCTTT
j_call: TRBJ1-1
v_call: TRBV19
d_call: NA
clone_size: NA

cdr3_aa: CASSYGGNTEAFF
cdr3_nt: TGTGCCAGCAGTTACGGGGGTAACACTGAAGCTTTCTTT
j_call: TRBJ1-1
v_call: TRBV6-5
d_call: NA
clone_size: few

cdr3_aa: CASSMRGGELFF
cdr3_nt: TGTGCCAGTAGTATGAGGGGCGGGGAGCTGTTTTTT
j_call: TRBJ2-2
v_call: TRBV19
d_call: NA
clone_size: NA

cdr3_aa: CASSLYGGLGMVRSGELFF
cdr3_nt: TGTGCCAGCAGTTTATACGGGGGACTAGGAATGGTTAGGTCCGGGGAGCTGTTTTTT
j_call: TRBJ2-2
v_call: TRBV28
d_call: TRBD2
clone_size: NA

cdr3_aa: CASRKLAGDGDTQYF
cdr3_nt: TGTGCCAGCAGGAAGCTAGCGGGAGACGGGGATACGCAGTATTTT
j_call: TRBJ2-3
v_call: TRBV11-2
d_call: TRBD2
clone_size: NA

cdr3_aa: CASSLDGQNTEAFF
cdr3_nt: TGCGCCAGCAGCTTGGACGGCCAGAACACTGAAGCTTTCTTT
j_call: TRBJ1-1
v_call: TRBV5-1
d_call: NA
clone_size: NA

cdr3_aa: CASSVGGQGIEQFF
cdr3_nt: TGTGCCAGCAGCGTAGGTGGACAGGGGATTGAGCAGTTCTTC
j_call: TRBJ2-1
v_call: TRBV9
d_call: TRBD1
clone_size: NA

cdr3_aa: CASEAGNVNTEAFF
cdr3_nt: TGTGCCAGCGAGGCGGGGAACGTGAACACTGAAGCTTTCTTT
j_call: TRBJ1-1
v_call: TRBV19
d_call: NA
clone_size: few

cdr3_aa: CASQWGDGTEAFF
cdr3_nt: TGTGCCAGTCAGTGGGGCGACGGCACTGAAGCTTTCTTT
j_call: TRBJ1-1
v_call: TRBV11-2
d_call: NA
clone_size: NA

cdr3_aa: CASSFGLAGGYSYEQYF
cdr3_nt: TGTGCCAGCAGCTTTGGTCTAGCGGGAGGTTACTCCTACGAGCAGTACTTC
j_call: TRBJ2-7
v_call: TRBV5-5
d_call: TRBD2
clone_size: NA

cdr3_aa: CASSQGLAGGNEQFF
cdr3_nt: TGTGCCAGCAGTCAGGGACTAGCGGGAGGGAATGAGCAGTTCTTC
j_call: TRBJ2-1
v_call: TRBV6-6
d_call: TRBD2
clone_size: few

cdr3_aa: CASSVGNSFYNEQFF
cdr3_nt: TGTGCCAGCAGCGTAGGCAATAGCTTTTACAATGAGCAGTTCTTC
j_call: TRBJ2-1
v_call: TRBV9
d_call: NA
clone_size: NA

cdr3_aa: CASSLGSESYEQYF
cdr3_nt: TGTGCCAGCAGCTTAGGCAGTGAGTCCTACGAGCAGTACTTC
j_call: TRBJ2-7
v_call: TRBV7-6
d_call: NA
clone_size: NA

cdr3_aa: CASSLLQREKETQYF
cdr3_nt: TGTGCCAGCAGTTTATTGCAGCGGGAGAAGGAGACCCAGTACTTC
j_call: TRBJ2-5
v_call: TRBV28
d_call: TRBD2
clone_size: many

cdr3_aa: CASSLGTGSYGYTF
cdr3_nt: TGTGCCAGCAGCTTGGGGACAGGGTCATATGGCTACACCTTC
j_call: TRBJ1-2
v_call: TRBV5-8
d_call: TRBD1
clone_size: NA

cdr3_aa: CASSEFLVTQGDYERETQYF
cdr3_nt: TGTGCCAGCAGTGAATTTCTTGTGACGCAGGGGGATTATGAGCGGGAGACCCAGTACTTC
j_call: TRBJ2-5
v_call: TRBV6-1
d_call: TRBD1
clone_size: NA

cdr3_aa: CASRPTGETTNEKLFF
cdr3_nt: TGTGCCAGCAGGCCGACAGGGGAGACAACTAATGAAAAACTGTTTTTT
j_call: TRBJ1-4
v_call: TRBV28
d_call: TRBD1
clone_size: NA

cdr3_aa: CASSFLSGRAQETQYF
cdr3_nt: TGTGCCAGCAGTTTTTTAAGCGGGAGGGCCCAAGAGACCCAGTACTTC
j_call: TRBJ2-5
v_call: TRBV28
d_call: TRBD2
clone_size: NA

cdr3_aa: CASSLWLAGGNEQFF
cdr3_nt: TGTGCCAGCAGTTTATGGCTAGCGGGAGGGAATGAGCAGTTCTTC
j_call: TRBJ2-1
v_call: TRBV27
d_call: TRBD2
clone_size: NA

cdr3_aa: CASSLRGSGRYNEQFF
cdr3_nt: TGTGCCAGCAGCTTACGGGGAAGCGGGAGGTACAATGAGCAGTTCTTC
j_call: TRBJ2-1
v_call: TRBV11-2
d_call: TRBD2
clone_size: NA

cdr3_aa: CASSLRGSVTFF
cdr3_nt: TGTGCCAGCAGCTTAAGGGGAAGTGTGACTTTCTTT
j_call: TRBJ1-1
v_call: TRBV11-2
d_call: NA
clone_size: few

cdr3_aa: CASSPRPPVVANEKLFF
cdr3_nt: TGTGCCAGCAGCCCCCGCCCTCCGGTTGTAGCTAATGAAAAACTGTTTTTT
j_call: TRBJ1-4
v_call: TRBV4-2
d_call: NA
clone_size: NA

cdr3_aa: CASSSGAGDYQPQHF
cdr3_nt: TGTGCCAGCAGTTCCGGGGCAGGTGATTATCAGCCCCAGCATTTT
j_call: TRBJ1-5
v_call: TRBV28
d_call: NA
clone_size: few

cdr3_aa: CASSTAITDTQYF
cdr3_nt: TGTGCCAGCAGCACAGCGATTACAGATACGCAGTATTTT
j_call: TRBJ2-3
v_call: TRBV7-2
d_call: NA
clone_size: NA

cdr3_aa: CASRTGDETEAFF
cdr3_nt: TGTGCCAGCAGGACAGGGGATGAAACTGAAGCTTTCTTT
j_call: TRBJ1-1
v_call: TRBV18
d_call: TRBD1
clone_size: NA

cdr3_aa: CASSLAGSTNEKLFF
cdr3_nt: TGCGCCAGCAGCTTGGCCGGTTCAACTAATGAAAAACTGTTTTTT
j_call: TRBJ1-4
v_call: TRBV5-1
d_call: NA
clone_size: NA

cdr3_aa: CASRISGSSYEQYF
cdr3_nt: TGTGCCAGCAGGATTAGCGGGAGCTCCTACGAGCAGTACTTC
j_call: TRBJ2-7
v_call: TRBV2
d_call: TRBD2
clone_size: NA

cdr3_aa: CASSSGVVGTTGELFF
cdr3_nt: TGTGCCAGCAGCTCAGGGGTGGTCGGAACAACCGGGGAGCTGTTTTTT
j_call: TRBJ2-2
v_call: TRBV5-4
d_call: NA
clone_size: NA

cdr3_aa: CASSPGTSGRGTDTQYF
cdr3_nt: TGTGCCAGCTCACCGGGGACTAGCGGGAGGGGCACAGATACGCAGTATTTT
j_call: TRBJ2-3
v_call: TRBV18
d_call: TRBD2
clone_size: NA

cdr3_aa: CASSQGLAGGLSYEQYF
cdr3_nt: TGCGCCAGCAGCCAAGGGCTAGCGGGAGGCCTCTCCTACGAGCAGTACTTC
j_call: TRBJ2-7
v_call: TRBV4-1
d_call: TRBD2
clone_size: NA

cdr3_aa: CASSPVASGRIDTQYF
cdr3_nt: TGTGCCAGCTCACCCGTAGCCAGCGGGAGAATAGATACGCAGTATTTT
j_call: TRBJ2-3
v_call: TRBV18
d_call: TRBD2
clone_size: once

cdr3_aa: CASSVEGGRTQYF
cdr3_nt: TGTGCCAGCAGCGTAGAGGGGGGGCGGACCCAGTACTTC
j_call: TRBJ2-5
v_call: TRBV9
d_call: NA
clone_size: NA

cdr3_aa: CASSVSRGSLGNTIYF
cdr3_nt: TGTGCCAGTAGTGTTTCGAGGGGCAGCCTCGGAAACACCATATATTTT
j_call: TRBJ1-3
v_call: TRBV19
d_call: NA
clone_size: NA

cdr3_aa: CASSLGQGGFSNQPQHF
cdr3_nt: TGTGCCAGCAGCTTGGGACAGGGGGGGTTTAGCAATCAGCCCCAGCATTTT
j_call: TRBJ1-5
v_call: TRBV5-4
d_call: TRBD1
clone_size: NA

cdr3_aa: CASSSDTINGYTF
cdr3_nt: TGTGCCAGCAGTTCCGATACTATAAATGGCTACACCTTC
j_call: TRBJ1-2
v_call: TRBV7-9
d_call: NA
clone_size: few

cdr3_aa: CASSRDRQNQPQHF
cdr3_nt: TGTGCCAGCTCAAGGGACAGACAAAATCAGCCCCAGCATTTT
j_call: TRBJ1-5
v_call: TRBV18
d_call: TRBD1
clone_size: NA

cdr3_aa: CASSKLAGGSTGELFF
cdr3_nt: TGTGCCAGCAGCAAGTTAGCGGGAGGATCCACCGGGGAGCTGTTTTTT
j_call: TRBJ2-2
v_call: TRBV7-6
d_call: TRBD2
clone_size: NA

cdr3_aa: CASSVAGTLNTEAFF
cdr3_nt: TGTGCCAGCAGCGTTGCGGGGACACTGAACACTGAAGCTTTCTTT
j_call: TRBJ1-1
v_call: TRBV27
d_call: NA
clone_size: many

cdr3_aa: CASSLDGNTGELFF
cdr3_nt: TGTGCCAGCAGCCTTGACGGAAACACCGGGGAGCTGTTTTTT
j_call: TRBJ2-2
v_call: TRBV7-2
d_call: NA
clone_size: NA

cdr3_aa: CASSQGGGGKDYGYTF
cdr3_nt: TGCGCCAGCAGCCAAGGGGGTGGGGGGAAGGACTATGGCTACACCTTC
j_call: TRBJ1-2
v_call: TRBV4-1
d_call: NA
clone_size: NA

cdr3_aa: CASSLQVYEQYF
cdr3_nt: TGTGCCAGCAGCTTACAGGTATACGAGCAGTACTTC
j_call: TRBJ2-7
v_call: TRBV5-6
d_call: NA
clone_size: NA

cdr3_aa: CASSFSGRAWETQYF
cdr3_nt: TGTGCCAGCAGCTTTAGCGGGAGGGCCTGGGAGACCCAGTACTTC
j_call: TRBJ2-5
v_call: TRBV7-8
d_call: TRBD2
clone_size: NA

cdr3_aa: CASSTLTGATLLAKNIQYF
cdr3_nt: TGTGCCAGCAGTACGCTAACAGGGGCGACCCTACTAGCCAAAAACATTCAGTACTTC
j_call: TRBJ2-4
v_call: TRBV27
d_call: TRBD1
clone_size: NA

cdr3_aa: CASSQSGSNQPQHF
cdr3_nt: TGTGCCAGCAGTCAGTCAGGTAGCAATCAGCCCCAGCATTTT
j_call: TRBJ1-5
v_call: TRBV25-1
d_call: NA
clone_size: NA

cdr3_aa: CASRAGGPFEQYF
cdr3_nt: TGCGCCAGCCGGGCGGGAGGGCCTTTCGAGCAGTACTTC
j_call: TRBJ2-7
v_call: TRBV10-1
d_call: TRBD2
clone_size: NA

cdr3_aa: CASSPGLAGVPSTDTQYF
cdr3_nt: TGTGCCAGCAGCCCCGGACTAGCGGGAGTACCTAGCACAGATACGCAGTATTTT
j_call: TRBJ2-3
v_call: TRBV25-1
d_call: TRBD2
clone_size: NA

cdr3_aa: CASSIRATTGGARGYTF
cdr3_nt: TGTGCCAGTAGTATTCGGGCCACGACAGGGGGCGCGAGAGGCTACACCTTC
j_call: TRBJ1-2
v_call: TRBV19
d_call: TRBD1
clone_size: NA

cdr3_aa: CAISEGRDTQYF
cdr3_nt: TGTGCCATCAGTGAAGGACGAGATACGCAGTATTTT
j_call: TRBJ2-3
v_call: TRBV10-3
d_call: NA
clone_size: NA

cdr3_aa: CATSRDGGEINIQYF
cdr3_nt: TGTGCCACCAGCAGAGATGGCGGTGAGATAAACATTCAGTACTTC
j_call: TRBJ2-4
v_call: TRBV15
d_call: NA
clone_size: NA